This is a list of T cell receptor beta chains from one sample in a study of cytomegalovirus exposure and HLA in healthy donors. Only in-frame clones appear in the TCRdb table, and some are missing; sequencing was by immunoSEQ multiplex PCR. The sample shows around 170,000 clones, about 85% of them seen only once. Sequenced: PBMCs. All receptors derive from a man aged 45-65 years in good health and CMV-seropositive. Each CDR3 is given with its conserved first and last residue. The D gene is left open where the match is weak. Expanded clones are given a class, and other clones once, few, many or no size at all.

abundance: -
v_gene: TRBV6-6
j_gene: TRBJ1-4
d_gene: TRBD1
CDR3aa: CASSLGGASEKLFF
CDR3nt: TGTGCCAGCAGCTTAGGGGGCGCCTCCGAAAAACTGTTTTTT

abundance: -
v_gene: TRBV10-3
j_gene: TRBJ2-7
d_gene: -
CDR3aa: CAISESQGGSYEQYF
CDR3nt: TGTGCCATCAGTGAGTCGCAGGGTGGTTCCTACGAGCAGTACTTC

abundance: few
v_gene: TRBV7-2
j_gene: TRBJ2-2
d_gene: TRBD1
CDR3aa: CASSLGRGRTGELFF
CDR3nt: TGTGCCAGCAGCTTAGGCAGGGGGCGTACCGGGGAGCTGTTTTTT

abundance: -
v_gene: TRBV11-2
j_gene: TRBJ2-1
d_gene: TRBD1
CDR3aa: CASSLDRGRFYEQFF
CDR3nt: TGTGCCAGCAGCCTGGACAGGGGCCGGTTCTATGAGCAGTTCTTC

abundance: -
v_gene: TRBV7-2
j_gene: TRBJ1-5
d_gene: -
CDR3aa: CASSLERGGEVPQHF
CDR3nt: TGTGCCAGCAGCTTAGAGAGGGGAGGGGAGGTGCCCCAGCATTTT

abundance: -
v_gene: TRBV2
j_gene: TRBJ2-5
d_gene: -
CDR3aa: CASREQETQYF
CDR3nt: TGTGCCAGCCGGGAACAAGAGACCCAGTACTTC

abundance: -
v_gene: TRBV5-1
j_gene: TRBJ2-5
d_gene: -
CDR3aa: CASSSYSGETQYF
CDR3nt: TGCGCCAGCAGCTCTTATTCCGGGGAGACCCAGTACTTC

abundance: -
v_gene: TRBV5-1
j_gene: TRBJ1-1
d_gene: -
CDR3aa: CASSLGGQQEAFF
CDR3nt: TGCGCCAGCAGCTTGGGAGGACAGCAAGAAGCTTTCTTT

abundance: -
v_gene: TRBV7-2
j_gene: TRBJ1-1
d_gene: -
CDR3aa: CASSGGMNTEAFF
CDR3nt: TGTGCCAGCAGCGGCGGCATGAACACTGAAGCTTTCTTT

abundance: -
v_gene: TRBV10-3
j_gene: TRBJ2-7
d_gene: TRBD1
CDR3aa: CAISESTGPYEQYF
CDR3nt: TGTGCCATCAGTGAGTCGACAGGGCCCTACGAGCAGTACTTC

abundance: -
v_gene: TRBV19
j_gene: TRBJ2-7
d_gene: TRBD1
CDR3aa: CASSSPGQGVWEQYF
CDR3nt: TGTGCCAGTAGTTCCCCGGGACAGGGGGTTTGGGAGCAGTACTTC

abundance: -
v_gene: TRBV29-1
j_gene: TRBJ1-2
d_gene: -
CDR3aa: CSVARGLDYGYTF
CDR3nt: TGCAGCGTTGCGCGAGGGCTCGATTATGGCTACACCTTC

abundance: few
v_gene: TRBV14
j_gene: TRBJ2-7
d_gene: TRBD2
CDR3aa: CASSQWEGRSVLEQYF
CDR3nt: TGTGCCAGCAGCCAATGGGAGGGGAGAAGTGTTCTCGAGCAGTACTTC

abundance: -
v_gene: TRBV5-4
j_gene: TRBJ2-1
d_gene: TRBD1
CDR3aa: CASSGQGGYNEQFF
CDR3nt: TGTGCCAGCAGCGGACAGGGGGGTTACAATGAGCAGTTCTTC

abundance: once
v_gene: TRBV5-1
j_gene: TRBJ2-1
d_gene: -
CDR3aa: CASSLYRGVDEQFF
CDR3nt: TGCGCCAGCAGCTTATATAGGGGTGTGGATGAGCAGTTCTTC

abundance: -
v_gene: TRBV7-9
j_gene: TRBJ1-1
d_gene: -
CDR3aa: CASSFSGVSGAFF
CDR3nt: TGTGCCAGCAGCTTCTCCGGGGTGAGTGGAGCTTTCTTT

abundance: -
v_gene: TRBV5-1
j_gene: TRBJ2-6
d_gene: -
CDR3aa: CASSLFISGALSGANVLTF
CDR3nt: TGCGCCAGCAGCCTTTTCATTTCAGGCGCTCTCTCTGGGGCCAACGTCCTGACTTTC

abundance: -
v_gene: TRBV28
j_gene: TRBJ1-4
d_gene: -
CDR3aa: CASSPTGAEKLFF
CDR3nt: TGTGCCAGCAGCCCGACAGGAGCTGAAAAACTGTTTTTT

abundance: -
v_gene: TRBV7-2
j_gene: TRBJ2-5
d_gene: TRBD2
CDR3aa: CAISGTSGTGKYF
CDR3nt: TGTGCCATCAGTGGGACTAGCGGGACGGGCAAGTACTTC

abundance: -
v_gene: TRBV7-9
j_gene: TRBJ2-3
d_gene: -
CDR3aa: CASIAGYGTDTQYF
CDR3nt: TGTGCCAGCATCGCGGGATACGGCACAGATACGCAGTATTTT

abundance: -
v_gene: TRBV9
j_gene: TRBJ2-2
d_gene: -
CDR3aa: CASSVGTRGTGELFF
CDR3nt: TGTGCCAGCAGCGTCGGGACTCGAGGGACCGGGGAGCTGTTTTTT

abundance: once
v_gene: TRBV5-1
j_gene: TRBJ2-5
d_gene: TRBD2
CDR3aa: CASSPGTSEETQYF
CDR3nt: TGCGCCAGCAGCCCCGGGACTAGCGAAGAGACCCAGTACTTC

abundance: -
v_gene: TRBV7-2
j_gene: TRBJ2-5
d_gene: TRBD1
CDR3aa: CASSSRTGGPETQYF
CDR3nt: TGTGCCAGCAGCTCCCGGACAGGGGGCCCAGAGACCCAGTACTTC

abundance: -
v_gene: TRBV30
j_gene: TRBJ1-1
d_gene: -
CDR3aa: CAWSVGGLNTEAFF
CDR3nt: TGTGCCTGGAGTGTAGGGGGATTGAACACTGAAGCTTTCTTT

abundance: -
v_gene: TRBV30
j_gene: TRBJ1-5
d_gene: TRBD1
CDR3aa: CAWGTGSNQPQHF
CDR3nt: TGTGCCTGGGGGACAGGGAGCAATCAGCCCCAGCATTTT

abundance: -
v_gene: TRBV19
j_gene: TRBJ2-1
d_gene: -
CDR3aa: CASSIPSKNEQFF
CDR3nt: TGTGCCAGTAGTATCCCATCTAAGAATGAGCAGTTCTTC

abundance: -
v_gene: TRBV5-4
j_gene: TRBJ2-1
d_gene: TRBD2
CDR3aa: CASSLSKGAGGIDEQFF
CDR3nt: TGTGCCAGCAGCTTGTCGAAGGGGGCGGGGGGGATCGATGAGCAGTTCTTC

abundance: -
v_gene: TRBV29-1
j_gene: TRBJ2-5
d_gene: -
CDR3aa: CSVTREETQYF
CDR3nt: TGCAGCGTAACTAGGGAGGAGACCCAGTACTTC

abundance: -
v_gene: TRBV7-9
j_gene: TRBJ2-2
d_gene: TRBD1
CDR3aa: CASSLDRGNTGELFF
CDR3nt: TGTGCCAGCAGCTTGGACAGGGGGAACACCGGGGAGCTGTTTTTT

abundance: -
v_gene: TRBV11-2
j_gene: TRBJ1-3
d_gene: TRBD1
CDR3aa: CASSFSLAGTGTGNTIYF
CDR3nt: TGTGCCAGCAGCTTTTCCTTGGCCGGGACAGGAACTGGAAACACCATATATTTT

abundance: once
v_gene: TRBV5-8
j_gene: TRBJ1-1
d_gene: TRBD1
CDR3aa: CASSFHRDRGETEAFF
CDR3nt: TGTGCCAGCAGCTTCCACCGGGACAGGGGAGAGACTGAAGCTTTCTTT

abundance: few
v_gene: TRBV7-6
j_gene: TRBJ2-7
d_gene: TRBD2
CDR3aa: CASSLGFVGGPHEQYF
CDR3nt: TGTGCCAGCAGCTTAGGGTTCGTGGGAGGGCCCCACGAGCAGTACTTC

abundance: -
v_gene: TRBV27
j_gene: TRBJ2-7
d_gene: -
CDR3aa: CASSLRVGAFDEQYF
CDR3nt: TGTGCCAGCAGTTTAAGAGTAGGAGCTTTCGACGAGCAGTACTTC

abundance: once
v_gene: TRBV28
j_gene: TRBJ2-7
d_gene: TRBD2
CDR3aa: CASSLVLALNYEQYF
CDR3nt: TGTGCCAGCAGTTTGGTACTAGCGCTTAACTACGAGCAGTACTTC

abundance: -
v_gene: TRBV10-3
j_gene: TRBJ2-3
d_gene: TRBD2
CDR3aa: CAIRASGATDTQYF
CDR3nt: TGTGCCATCCGAGCTAGCGGAGCCACAGATACGCAGTATTTT

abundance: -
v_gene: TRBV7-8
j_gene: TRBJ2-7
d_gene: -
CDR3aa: CASSGTRAVRGEQYF
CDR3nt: TGTGCCAGCAGCGGAACCCGGGCCGTAAGGGGCGAGCAGTACTTC

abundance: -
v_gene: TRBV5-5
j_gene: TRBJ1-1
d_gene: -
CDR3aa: CASSLGTYTEAFF
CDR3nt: TGTGCCAGCAGCTTGGGGACATACACTGAAGCTTTCTTT

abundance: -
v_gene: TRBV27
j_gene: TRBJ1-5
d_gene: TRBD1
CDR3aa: CASSLGQGRQRINQPQHF
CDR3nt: TGTGCCAGCAGTTTAGGACAGGGGCGCCAAAGGATCAATCAGCCCCAGCATTTT

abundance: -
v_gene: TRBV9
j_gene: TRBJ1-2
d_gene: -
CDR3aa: CASSTAPANYGYTF
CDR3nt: TGTGCCAGCAGCACAGCCCCAGCTAACTATGGCTACACCTTC

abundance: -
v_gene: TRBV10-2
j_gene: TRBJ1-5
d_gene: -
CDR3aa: CASSARQREHQPQHF
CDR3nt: TGCGCCAGCAGTGCCCGCCAGAGGGAGCATCAGCCCCAGCATTTT

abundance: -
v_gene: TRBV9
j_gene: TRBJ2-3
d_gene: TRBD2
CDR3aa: CASSVGGGTPYTQYF
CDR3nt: TGTGCCAGCAGCGTAGGCGGGGGGACCCCATATACGCAGTATTTT

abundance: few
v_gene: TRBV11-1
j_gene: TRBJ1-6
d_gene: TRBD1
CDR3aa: CASSWTGWDSPLHF
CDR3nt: TGTGCCAGCAGCTGGACAGGTTGGGATTCACCCCTCCACTTT

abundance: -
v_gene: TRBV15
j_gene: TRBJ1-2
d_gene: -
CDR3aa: CATSTRREARANYGYTF
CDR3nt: TGTGCCACCAGCACCAGGAGGGAAGCAAGAGCTAACTATGGCTACACCTTC

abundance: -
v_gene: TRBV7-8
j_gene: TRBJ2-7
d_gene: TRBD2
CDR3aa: CASSPGTSGRSSYEQYF
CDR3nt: TGTGCCAGCAGCCCCGGGACTAGCGGGAGGAGTTCCTACGAGCAGTACTTC

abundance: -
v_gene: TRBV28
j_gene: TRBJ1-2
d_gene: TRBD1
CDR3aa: CASSLPGTANYGYTF
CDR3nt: TGTGCCAGCAGTTTACCGGGGACAGCAAACTATGGCTACACCTTC

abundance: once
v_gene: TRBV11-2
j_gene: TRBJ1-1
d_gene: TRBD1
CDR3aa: CASSRDRDRVAFF
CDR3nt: TGTGCCAGCAGCCGAGACCGGGACAGGGTGGCTTTCTTT

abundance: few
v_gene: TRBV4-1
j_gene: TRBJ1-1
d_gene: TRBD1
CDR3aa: CASSHDRARGENTEAFF
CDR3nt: TGCGCCAGCAGCCACGACAGGGCCAGGGGGGAGAACACTGAAGCTTTCTTT

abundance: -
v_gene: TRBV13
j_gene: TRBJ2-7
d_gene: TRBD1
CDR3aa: CASSSGGGEQYF
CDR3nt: TGTGCCAGCAGTTCAGGGGGTGGCGAGCAGTACTTC